What follows describes a single T cell receptor beta chain. The antigen is unknown. A read error may produce the germline difference seen at one junction end. Every TCR beta cDNA library bore unique molecular identifiers. TCRdb re-analysed the PCR reads in MiXCR, keeping a single row per CDR3 protein. Among 500,000 to 600,000 distinct CDR3 sequences listed, about 40% were seen once. This entry is derived from a study of post-analysis software for immune sequencing data. Study information: Recorded disease courses covered relapsing-remitting, secondary progressive and progressive-relapsing multiple sclerosis. Some patients had no subtype annotation.

General observations from the study: Patients used five TRBV segments, including TRBV5-6, TRBV5-1 and TRBV20-1, more often than controls. A significant reduction in normalized Chao1 diversity was observed in multiple sclerosis patients versus controls.

The CDR3 sequence is 15 residues long. The chain links TRBV12-3 or TRBV12-4 to TRBJ2-3; 10 nucleotides line up with TRBD1. This receptor was obtained from a girl aged 10 to 17 with multiple sclerosis. Input material: blood. CDR3 in DNA: TGTGTGAACTCTCCGGGACAGGGGTACACAGATGCGCAGTATTTT. It yields the protein CVNSPGQGYTDAQYF.